Presented here are 14 T cell receptor beta chains from one specimen sequenced in a study of long-term antiretroviral therapy in people with HIV. Sequencing used immunoSEQ v3.0 at survey level. Here immunoSEQ multiplex PCR was the method, and the copy in TCRdb shows in-frame clones only, minus some. The sample has about 24,000 clones, roughly 83% seen once. Source: unsorted PBMCs, taken 4.2 to 4.5 years after starting antiretroviral therapy. The source is a man younger than 40 with HIV.

This rearrangement joins TRBV27 to TRBJ2-1, with a tentative D call TRBD2 (6 bases). Germline CDR1 and CDR2: MNHEY and SMNVEV (reference sequence). Trimming took off 3 bases at V and 7 bases at J, with 7 bases between the two ends. The CDR3 runs 12 residues. For the CDR3, the DNA is TGTGCCAGCAGTTTGAGCGGGAATGAGCAGTTCTTC. Translated, it gives CASSLSGNEQFF.

The chain has TRBV5-4 and TRBJ2-1; the D is unclear. Between the trimmed V and J ends, which lost 2 bases and 5 bases, there was a span of 11 bases. The CDR3 contains 14 residues. The germline V gene encodes CDR1 SGHNT and CDR2 YYREEE (reference sequence). This CDR3 reads CASSLDTMNNEQFF. The CDR3 DNA follows: TGTGCCAGCAGCTTAGACACTATGAACAATGAGCAGTTCTTC.

V usage is TRBV15 and J usage is TRBJ2-5; 9 bases agree with TRBD2. There are 16 residues in the CDR3. The ends lost 1 base at V and 3 bases at J; junction bases unmatched: 6. Germline values: CDR1 LNHNV, CDR2 YYDKDF (reference sequence). As DNA, the CDR3 is TGTGCCACCAGCAGAGGGTCGGCTAGCGGGGAAGAGACCCAGTACTTC. Translating gives CATSRGSASGEETQYF.

This rearrangement joins TRBV11-3 to TRBJ2-3; 7 nucleotides line up with TRBD2. The CDR3 has 15 amino acids. Germline V gene lookup returns CDR1 SGHNT and CDR2 YENEEA. V gave up 5 bases and J gave up 4 bases; unmatched junction bases: 9. This CDR3 is CASSRLGEGSDTQYF. In DNA form, the CDR3 reads TGTGCCAGCAGCCGACTTGGGGAGGGATCAGATACGCAGTATTTT.

This clone was counted once. V and J are TRBV2 and TRBJ1-2; 8 bases fit TRBD1. The CDR3 is 14 amino acids. Looked up from germline, CDR1 is SNHLY and CDR2 is FYNNEI. J was trimmed by 2 bases and V by 1 base; bases with no gene match: 0. CDR3 protein: CASSEGTGNYGYTF. CDR3 DNA sequence: TGTGCCAGCAGTGAAGGGACAGGGAACTATGGCTACACCTTC.

This chain joins TRBV6-1 and TRBJ2-3; 14 nucleotides agree with TRBD2. This CDR3 comprises 15 residues. The germline V gene has CDR1 MNHNS and CDR2 SASEGT. J gave up 4 bases and V 8 bases, and 5 bases lay outside the gene matches. The CDR3 loop is CASRRTSGGPDTQYF. The CDR3 bases are TGTGCCAGCCGCCGGACTAGCGGGGGGCCAGATACGCAGTATTTT.

This chain connects TRBV6-5 to TRBJ2-1, with 9 bases aligning to TRBD1. Germline V gene lookup returns CDR1 MNHEY and CDR2 SVGAGI. The CDR3 consists of 13 residues. Trimming cost V 4 bases and J 8 bases; bases outside gene matches: 3. DNA for the CDR3: TGTGCCAGCAGTTCAACAGGGGGCCATGAGCAGTTCTTC. It is translated as CASSSTGGHEQFF.

The V and J genes are TRBV18 and TRBJ1-2; 9 bases are a match to TRBD1. Germline loops: CDR1 KGHSH, CDR2 LQKENI. The CDR3 is 15 amino acids. J gave up 4 bases and V 3 bases, and 6 bases lay outside the gene matches. The CDR3 sequence: CASSPRQGEGYGYTF. The CDR3 region has the DNA TGTGCCAGCTCACCCCGACAGGGGGAGGGCTATGGCTACACCTTC.

The chain uses TRBV19 and TRBJ2-3; 8 nucleotides match TRBD2. V gave up 9 bases and J gave up 1 base; unmatched junction bases: 6. The CDR3 is 14 amino acids. Germline CDR1 and CDR2: LNHDA and SQIVND (reference sequence). This chain's CDR3 is CASRVGGGTDTQYF. In nucleotides, the CDR3 is TGTGCCAGCCGAGTCGGGGGGGGCACAGATACGCAGTATTTT.

This sequence joins TRBV5-1 and TRBJ1-1; 8 bases fit TRBD1. Per the germline V gene, CDR1 is SGHRS and CDR2 is YFSETQ. V lost 3 bases, J lost 4 bases, and 2 bases stayed unmatched. This CDR3 spans 13 amino acids. Written as DNA, the CDR3 is TGCGCCAGCAGCTGGGGACAGGCCACTGAAGCTTTCTTT. This gives the protein CASSWGQATEAFF.

This chain connects TRBV20-1 to TRBJ1-2, with 10 bases identical to TRBD1. The V and J ends lost 3 bases and 13 bases, in that order; junction bases with no gene match: 5. The CDR3 extends over 11 amino acids. Looked up from germline, CDR1 is DFQATT and CDR2 is SNEGSKA (reference sequence). The DNA of the CDR3 is TGCAGTGCTAGCGGGACAGGGGAGACCACCTTC. Its translation: CSASGTGETTF.

V is TRBV7-9 and J is TRBJ1-2; tentative D call: TRBD1 (5 bases). This CDR3 spans 15 amino acids. Trimming left V 6 bases short and J 5 bases short, with 19 bases between. Per the germline V gene, CDR1 is SEHNR and CDR2 is FQNEAQ (reference sequence). CDR3 nucleotides: TGTGCCAGCAGAAGATCCCGGGACGGACTGTATGGCTACACCTTC. Translating it yields CASRRSRDGLYGYTF.

V gene TRBV19 combines with J gene TRBJ2-3; tentatively, D is TRBD1 (5 bases). This CDR3 has 15 residues. V was trimmed by 6 bases and J by 9 bases, leaving 22 bases between them. The germline CDR1 and CDR2 sequences are LNHDA and SQIVND (reference sequence). The CDR3, as DNA: TGTGCCAGTAGACCCAGGGTCGGAGCGTCAGGCACGCAGTATTTT. Its protein is CASRPRVGASGTQYF. Drawing the rest from reference TRBV19 and TRBJ2-3, the complete variable domain is DGGITQSPKYLFRKEGQNVTLSCEQNLNHDAMYWYRQDPGQGLRLIYYSQIVNDFQKGDIAEGYSVSREKKESFPLTVTSAQKNPTAFYLCASRPRVGASGTQYFGPGTRLTVL.

The gene calls are TRBV4-3 and TRBJ2-1; TRBD2 aligns across 8 bases. The CDR3 is 14 residues long. The junction had 3 bases not matched to a gene; V was cut back by 4 bases and J by 4 bases. Looked up from germline, CDR1 is LGHNA and CDR2 is YSLEER. CDR3 DNA: TGCGCCAGCAGCCTAGCGGGGATATACAATGAGCAGTTCTTC. Protein: CASSLAGIYNEQFF.